The 20 T cell receptor beta chains given below trace back to one sample, sequenced in a study of tumor and adjacent non-tumor tissue in lung cancer. TCRbeta libraries were built with three rounds of nested PCR, modified from ARM-PCR. Via MiXCR, TCRdb re-called the multiplex PCR reads, giving one row per CDR3 protein. The sample lists 91,000 or so distinct CDR3 sequences, about 72% seen once, with around 19% in the top ten. No cell sorting was done before RNA was extracted from the tissue. The sequencing sample was made of lung tumor tissue. Receptors originate from a man in his 60s with non-small cell lung cancer.

This clonotype has a single count. A clone one base away is much larger, so this may be a read error. The chain has TRBV7-9 and TRBJ2-3, with D perhaps given as TRBD1 or TRBD2 (5 bases each). Germline CDR1 is SEHNR and CDR2 is FQNEAQ (reference sequence). This CDR3 has 13 amino acids. V lost 10 bases, J lost 2 bases, and 13 bases lay in between. The CDR3 reads CANTRGLTDTQYF. Written as DNA, the CDR3 is TGTGCCAACACGAGGGGCCTCACAGATACGCAGTATTTT.

As concerns this clonotype: The conserved phenylalanine or tryptophan is not found at the CDR3 terminus, so this likely reflects a read error. The gene calls are TRBV29-1 and TRBJ2-1; D remains ambiguous. The germline V gene has CDR1 SQVTM and CDR2 ANQGSEA. The V and J ends lost 4 bases and 9 bases respectively, with 4 bases between them. The CDR3 is 9 amino acids. The chain's CDR3 is CSVGSEQFS. The CDR3 DNA is TGCAGCGTTGGGAGTGAGCAGTTCTCC.

On this clonotype itself: A read error may produce the germline difference seen at one junction end. The J gene is TRBJ2-6, the V gene TRBV6-5; D possibly uses TRBD1 or TRBD2 (6 bases each). CDR3 length: 15 amino acids. Germline assignment: CDR1 MNHEY and CDR2 SVGAGI. Here the CDR3 reads CASSLGGAGADVLTF. In DNA form, the CDR3 reads TGTGCCAGTAGTTTGGGGGGCGCTGGGGCCGACGTCCTGACTTTC.

As regards this clonotype: At one of its ends the junction is not consistent with the germline gene, which may arise from a read error. This chain links TRBV29-1 with TRBJ2-7; 7 bases line up with TRBD1. Germline assignment: CDR1 SQVTM and CDR2 ANQGSEA. This CDR3 is built from 14 residues. CDR3 sequence (DNA): TGCAGCGTTGAGGACAGGTTGGGTTCCTACGAGCAGTGCTTC. It encodes CSVEDRLGSYEQCF.

Concerning this clonotype: Relative to the germline gene, one junction end is altered; a read error may explain this. Here the CDR3 DNA reads TGTGCCAGCAGCTCAGATGGTGGCAGGAACATCGGGGAGCTGTTTTTT. This codes for CASSSDGGRNIGELFF. The V and J genes are TRBV11-1 and TRBJ2-2; D remains unclear. Germline CDR1 is SGHAT and CDR2 is FQDESV (reference sequence). The CDR3 loop spans 16 amino acids.

Remarks on this clonotype: A much bigger clone sits one base away, suggesting this may be a read error. The gene calls are TRBV19 and TRBJ1-6, with D perhaps TRBD1 (5 bases). Per the germline V gene, CDR1 is LNHDA and CDR2 is SQIVND (reference sequence). The CDR3 runs to 15 residues. CDR3 in amino acids: CASSIQDNYNSPIHF. In DNA form, the CDR3 reads TGTGCCAGTAGTATCCAGGACAACTATAATTCACCCATCCACTTT. Full variable domain (missing parts from reference TRBV19 and TRBJ1-6): DGGITQSPKYLFRKEGQNVTLSCEQNLNHDAMYWYRQDPGQGLRLIYYSQIVNDFQKGDIAEGYSVSREKKESFPLTVTSAQKNPTAFYLCASSIQDNYNSPIHFGNGTRLTVT.

Comment on this clonotype: Sequence at one end of the junction differs from germline and may be a read error. V and J are TRBV29-1 and TRBJ1-5; D remains unclear. The germline V gene has CDR1 SQVTM and CDR2 ANQGSEA. The CDR3 totals 13 residues. CDR3 loop: CSVGQNSNLPQHF. CDR3 in DNA: TGCAGCGTTGGGCAAAATAGCAATCTGCCCCAGCATTTT.

This clonotype has at least ten counts. CDR3 in amino acids: CSAGLAGVRSTDTQYF. As DNA, the CDR3 is TGCAGTGCTGGACTAGCGGGAGTACGGAGCACAGATACGCAGTATTTT. The rearrangement uses TRBV20-1 and TRBJ2-3, with 13 positions matching TRBD2. Germline CDR1 DFQATT, CDR2 SNEGSKA (reference sequence). The CDR3 totals 16 residues. J was trimmed by 0 bases and V by 5 bases; bases with no gene match: 5.

The chain is built from TRBV7-2 and TRBJ2-7; 12 positions agree with TRBD2. Losses at the gene ends were 5 bases for V and 3 bases for J; bases not matched to a gene: 8. Germline values: CDR1 SGHTA, CDR2 FQGNSA. The CDR3 length is 16 residues. The CDR3 sequence: CASSPSQGLAGYEQYF. DNA of the CDR3: TGTGCCAGCAGCCCATCACAGGGACTAGCGGGCTACGAGCAGTACTTC.

The table lists this clonotype with a count of one. A read error may produce the germline difference seen at one junction end. The chain is built from TRBV6-5 and TRBJ1-2; 7 nucleotides agree with TRBD1. The CDR3 is 13 residues long. Germline V gene data show CDR1 as MNHEY and CDR2 as SVGAGI. CDR3 region: CASSYRQGGGYSF. The CDR3 DNA reads TGTGCCAGTAGTTACCGGCAGGGGGGCGGCTACAGCTTC.

With regard to this clonotype: This may arise from a read error, as a much more abundant clone is one base away. For the CDR3, the DNA is TGCAGTGCTAGCCGCTTCTGGTTGGGCGGGGAGCTGTTTTTT. Translated, it gives CSASRFWLGGELFF. The J gene is TRBJ2-2, the V gene TRBV20-1; D not resolved. Germline V gene data show CDR1 as DFQATT and CDR2 as SNEGSKA (reference sequence). V lost 3 bases and J 7 bases, leaving 15 bases between the germline ends. This CDR3 is built from 14 residues.

Concerning this clonotype itself: This sequence may be a read error, since a much larger clone differs from it by one base. The V gene is TRBV28, the J gene TRBJ1-5; D not certain. This CDR3 spans 14 amino acids. Looked up from germline, CDR1 is MDHEN and CDR2 is SYDVKM. This CDR3 reads CVSSWAIVNQPQHF. CDR3 nucleotides: TGTGTCAGCAGTTGGGCCATTGTTAATCAGCCCCAGCATTTT.

Concerning this clonotype: Because the CDR3 is missing its conserved closing phenylalanine or tryptophan, this is likely a read error. The chain uses TRBV10-1 and TRBJ2-7, with 7 bases matching TRBD2. CDR1 WNHNN and CDR2 SYGVQD come from the germline V gene (reference sequence). The CDR3 length is 16 residues. The DNA for the CDR3 is TGCGCCTGCAGTGAGTCGGGGGTGGGGAGGGATCCCGAGCAGTACTCC. It specifies CACSESGVGRDPEQYS.

This clonotype has just one count. At one of its ends the junction is not consistent with the germline gene, which may arise from a read error. The chain is built from TRBV2 and TRBJ1-5, with 10 bases matching TRBD1. Germline V gives CDR1 SNHLY, CDR2 FYNNEI. The CDR3 is 13 residues long. CDR3 residues: CASRGQGNQHQHF. DNA for the CDR3: TGTGCCAGCAGGGGACAGGGGAATCAGCACCAGCATTTT.

This clonotype was seen repeatedly, ten times or more. The J gene is TRBJ2-7, the V gene TRBV6-1, with 9 bases that match TRBD1. Germline trimming cut 0 bases from V and 5 bases from J; bases unmatched to any gene: 11. The CDR3 contains 17 residues. Germline assignment: CDR1 MNHNS and CDR2 SASEGT. The CDR3 spells CASSEAVIGQGSHEQYF. CDR3 coding DNA: TGTGCCAGCAGTGAAGCGGTGATCGGACAGGGGTCCCACGAGCAGTACTTC.

About this clonotype: The junction departs from the called germline gene at one end, perhaps through a read error. This CDR3 reads CASSQDPSHPHYGQYF. CDR3 nucleotides: TGCGCCAGCAGCCAAGACCCCTCCCATCCACATTACGGGCAGTACTTC. This sequence joins TRBV4-1 and TRBJ2-7; the D is unclear. The CDR3 totals 16 residues. CDR1 is MGHRA, CDR2 YSYEKL, per germline.

On this clonotype: A junction boundary mismatches the germline segment, possibly from a read error. The chain employs TRBV11-3 and TRBJ2-1, with 12 bases matching TRBD2. There are 15 residues in the CDR3. The germline V gene has CDR1 SGHNT and CDR2 YENEEA. For the CDR3, the DNA is TGTGCCAGCAGCCACGAGACTAGCGGGAGTCATGAGCAATTCTTC. Protein product: CASSHETSGSHEQFF.

On this clonotype: A much larger clone differs by one base, so this may be a read error. The chain combines TRBV6-6 with TRBJ2-7, with D unresolved. CDR1 MNHNY and CDR2 SVGAGI come from the germline V gene (reference sequence). This CDR3 spans 13 amino acids. CDR3 nucleotides: TGTGCCAGCAGTTACGGCCACTCCTACGAGCATTACTTC. Its translation is CASSYGHSYEHYF.

On this clonotype itself: At one end, the junction sequence differs from germline, possibly due to a read error. The genes are TRBV13 and TRBJ1-1; no reliable D call. Germline V CDR1 and CDR2: PRHDT, FYEKMQ (reference sequence). The CDR3 is 15 amino acids. CDR3 sequence: CASSHRINPNTEVFF. CDR3 DNA: TGTGCCAGCAGCCACCGGATCAACCCCAACACTGAAGTTTTCTTT.

About this clonotype itself: At one end the junction does not follow the germline gene, possibly because of a read error. The chain combines TRBV12-3 or TRBV12-4 with TRBJ2-6; D possibly corresponds to TRBD2 (6 bases). This CDR3 region has 17 residues. CDR3 sequence: CASSPGTSVPGANVPTF. The CDR3 nucleotides read TGTGCCAGCAGTCCAGGGACTTCTGTCCCTGGGGCCAACGTCCCGACTTTC.